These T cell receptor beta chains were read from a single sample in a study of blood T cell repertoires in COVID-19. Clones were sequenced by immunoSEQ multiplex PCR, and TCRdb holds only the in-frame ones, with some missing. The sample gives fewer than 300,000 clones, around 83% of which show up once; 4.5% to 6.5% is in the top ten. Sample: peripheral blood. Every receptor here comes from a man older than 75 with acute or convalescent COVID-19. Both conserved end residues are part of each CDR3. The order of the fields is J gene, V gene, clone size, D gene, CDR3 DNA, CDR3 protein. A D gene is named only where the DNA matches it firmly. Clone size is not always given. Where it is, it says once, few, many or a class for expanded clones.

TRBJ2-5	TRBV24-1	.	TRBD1	TGTGCCACCAGTGACAGCCACAGGGGGCGATCAGAGACCCAGTACTTC	CATSDSHRGRSETQYF
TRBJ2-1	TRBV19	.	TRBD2	TGTGCCAGTAGCCTACTAGCGGGAGGGGGTAATGAGCAGTTCTTC	CASSLLAGGGNEQFF
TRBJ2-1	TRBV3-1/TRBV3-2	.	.	TGTGCCAGCAGCCAAGATTGGGCAGGGCGCGAGCAGTTCTTC	CASSQDWAGREQFF
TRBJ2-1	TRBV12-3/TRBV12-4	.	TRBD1	TGTGCCAGCAGGGGACAGTACAATGAGCAGTTCTTC	CASRGQYNEQFF
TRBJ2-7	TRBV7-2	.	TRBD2	TGTGCCAGCAGGCCAATAGCGGGGGTGGACGAGCAGTACTTC	CASRPIAGVDEQYF
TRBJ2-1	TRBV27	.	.	TGTGCCAGCAGTTTATATGGACTCAACAATGAGCAGTTCTTC	CASSLYGLNNEQFF
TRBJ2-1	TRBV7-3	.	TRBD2	TGTGCCAGCAGCTTACGAGCGGGAGGGATTGATGAGCAGTTCTTC	CASSLRAGGIDEQFF
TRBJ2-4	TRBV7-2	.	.	TGTGCCAGCAGCTTAGGCGTGGGGGCTGGCAAAAACATTCAGTACTTC	CASSLGVGAGKNIQYF
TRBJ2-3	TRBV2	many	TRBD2	TGTGCCAGCAGTGAAGCGGGGACTAGCGGGAAACTCACAGATACGCAGTATTTT	CASSEAGTSGKLTDTQYF
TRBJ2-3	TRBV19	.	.	TGTGCCAGTAGTATGATGGCAAATGTTGGCACAGATACGCAGTATTTT	CASSMMANVGTDTQYF
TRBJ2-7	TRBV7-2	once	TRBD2	TGTGCCAGCAGCTTTTCGGGAGGTCCTTACGAGCAGTACTTC	CASSFSGGPYEQYF
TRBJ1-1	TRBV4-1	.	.	TGCGCCAGCAGCCCCAGAATGTGGACTGAGAACACTGAAGCTTTCTTT	CASSPRMWTENTEAFF
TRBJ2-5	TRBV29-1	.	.	TGCAGCGTTGACCTTCTCGGGTCCCAAGAGACCCAGTACTTC	CSVDLLGSQETQYF
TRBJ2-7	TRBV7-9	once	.	TGTGCCAGCAATGGGGGCGACTACGAGCAGTACTTC	CASNGGDYEQYF
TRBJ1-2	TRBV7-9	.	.	TGTGCCAGCAGACCTAGCGAGGGTGATGGCTACACCTTC	CASRPSEGDGYTF
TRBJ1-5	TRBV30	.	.	TGTGCCTGGAGTGTAGCCACCGCCCACCAGCCCCAGCATTTT	CAWSVATAHQPQHF
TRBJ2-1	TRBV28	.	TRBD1	TGTGCCAGCAGTTCCCAAACAGGGGGCTCCTACAATGAGCAGTTCTTC	CASSSQTGGSYNEQFF
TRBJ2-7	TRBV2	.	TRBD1	TGTGCCAGCAGTGAGCAGGACAGGGCAACCTACGAGCAGTACTTC	CASSEQDRATYEQYF
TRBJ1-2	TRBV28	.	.	TGTGCCAGCAGTTTGTACAGGGCCTATGGCTACACCTTC	CASSLYRAYGYTF
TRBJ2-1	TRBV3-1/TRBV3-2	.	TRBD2	TGTGCCAGCAGCCAAGGAGGGACTAAGTACAATGAGCAGTTCTTC	CASSQGGTKYNEQFF
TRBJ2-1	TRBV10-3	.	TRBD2	TGTGCCATCAGTGACTCCCGGACTAGCCCCAATGAGCAGTTCTTC	CAISDSRTSPNEQFF
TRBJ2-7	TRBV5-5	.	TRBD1	TGTGCCAGCAGCTTGGTGGGGGGACAGGTTTACGAGCAGTACTTC	CASSLVGGQVYEQYF
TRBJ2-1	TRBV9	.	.	TGTGCCAGCAGCGTAGGAGGGAGCAGCTCCTACAATGAGCAGTTCTTC	CASSVGGSSSYNEQFF
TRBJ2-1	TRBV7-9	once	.	TGTGCCAGCAGCTCCCCTGAGTGGGAGGCGTACAATGAGCAGTTCTTC	CASSSPEWEAYNEQFF
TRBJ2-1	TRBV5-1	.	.	TGCGCCAGCAGCTTGTTGGGACTGGCCTCCTACAATGAGCAGTTCTTC	CASSLLGLASYNEQFF
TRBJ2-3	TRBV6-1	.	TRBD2	TGTGCCAGCATTGAGATAGCGGGGATAATCACAGATACGCAGTATTTT	CASIEIAGIITDTQYF
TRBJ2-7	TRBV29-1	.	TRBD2	TGCAGCGTTGGGACTAGCGGGACCTACGAGCAGTACTTC	CSVGTSGTYEQYF
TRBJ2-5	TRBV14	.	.	TGTGCCAGCAGCCAAGACTCTCAAGAGACCCAGTACTTC	CASSQDSQETQYF
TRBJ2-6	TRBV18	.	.	TGTGCCAGCTCACCAGTCCTCCCAGGGGCCGGGGCCAACGTCCTGACTTTC	CASSPVLPGAGANVLTF
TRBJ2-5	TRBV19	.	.	TGTGCCAGCAAAACGGGAGAGACCCAGTACTTC	CASKTGETQYF
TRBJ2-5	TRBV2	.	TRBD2	TGTGCCAGCAAGGGACTAGCGAGCCCAGAGGGGTACTTC	CASKGLASPEGYF
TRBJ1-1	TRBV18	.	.	TGTGCCAGCTCGCCGACAGGACTGAACACTGAAGCTTTCTTT	CASSPTGLNTEAFF
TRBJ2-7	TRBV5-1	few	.	TGCGCCAGCAGCTTGGCCGGTCCGAGGGTGGGGTCCTACGAGCAGTACTTC	CASSLAGPRVGSYEQYF
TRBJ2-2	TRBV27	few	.	TGTGCCAGCAAATTTAGGGGTCCCGGGGAGCTGTTTTTT	CASKFRGPGELFF
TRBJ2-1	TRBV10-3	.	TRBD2	TGTGCCATCAGTGGGACTAGCGGCTTTAACAATGAGCAGTTCTTC	CAISGTSGFNNEQFF
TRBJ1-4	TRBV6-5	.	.	TGTGCCAGCTGCCTAGGGAGCACTAATGAAAAACTGTTTTTT	CASCLGSTNEKLFF
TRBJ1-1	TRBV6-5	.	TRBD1	TGTGCCAGCAGTCGGACAGGGGGATCCACTGAAGCTTTCTTT	CASSRTGGSTEAFF
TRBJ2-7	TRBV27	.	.	TGTGCCAGCAGTTTCGGCAGGGGAGCCTACGAGCAGTACTTC	CASSFGRGAYEQYF
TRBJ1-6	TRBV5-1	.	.	TGCGCCAGCAGCTCGGAGGGTATGGATTCCTCACCCCTCCACTTT	CASSSEGMDSSPLHF
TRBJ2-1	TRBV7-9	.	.	TGTGCCAGCAGCTTACGGCAGGGTGTTATCGATGAGCAGTTCTTC	CASSLRQGVIDEQFF
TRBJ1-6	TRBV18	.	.	TGTGCCAGCTCACCACCCGGAGGGAACTCACCCCTCCACTTT	CASSPPGGNSPLHF
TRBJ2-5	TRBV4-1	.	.	TGCGCCAGCAGCCAAGCGGGTCCCCCCAAACAAGAGACCCAGTACTTC	CASSQAGPPKQETQYF
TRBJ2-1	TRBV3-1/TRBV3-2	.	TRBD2	TGTGCCAGCAGCCCCCTCGGGGAGGGGTACAATGAGCAGTTCTTC	CASSPLGEGYNEQFF